This T cell receptor (beta chain) was identified during a study of T-cell reconstitution after alpha-beta-depleted transplantation in children. Study observations and caveats: A year had passed since transplant, and T-cell counts and diversity by then came mostly from newly produced T cells. Reports say that about two months after transplant, the alpha-beta T cells came out of several hundred graft clones that had expanded.

It was with unique molecular identifiers that the TCRbeta library was prepared. TCRdb re-derived calls from the PCR reads in MiXCR, one entry per CDR3 protein. The data contain about 440,000 distinct CDR3 sequences, over 40% of them seen just once; the ten biggest clones take up under 30%. In regard to this clonotype: The antigen remains unidentified.

V lost 5 bases to trimming and J lost 3 bases, with 8 bases between them. The CDR3 consists of 13 residues. The germline gives CDR1 SGHDN, CDR2 FVKESK. The source is a girl aged 2 to 10 with aplastic anemia, due to receive a stem cell transplant. The gene calls are TRBV14 and TRBJ2-1; D possibly matches TRBD1 or TRBD2 (5 bases each). Specimen: PBMCs, collected before TCRalphabeta/CD19-depleted stem cell transplant. CDR3 sequence: CASSEGSYNEQFF. Written as DNA, the CDR3 is TGTGCCAGCAGCGAGGGGAGCTACAATGAGCAGTTCTTC.